The rows below give T cell receptor beta chains drawn from one sample of a study of siplizumab effects on memory and regulatory T cells. Clones were read by immunoSEQ multiplex PCR, and TCRdb kept only the in-frame ones, dropping some. The sample records around 110,000 clones, less than 95% being singletons. Sequences were obtained from non-Treg CD4+ T cells sorted from blood. These receptors originate from a human donor in good health. CDR3s include the opening cysteine and the closing phenylalanine or tryptophan. Fields, in order: V gene, CDR3 length, J gene, clone size, D gene, CDR3 protein, CDR3 DNA. A D gene is named only where the DNA matches it firmly. Clone sizes are given selectively: once, few, many, or a class where the clone is expanded.

TRBV11-3	14	TRBJ2-1	.	TRBD1	CASSSNRGGGEQFF	TGTGCCAGCAGCTCCAACAGGGGCGGAGGTGAGCAGTTCTTC
TRBV12-5	14	TRBJ2-1	.	.	CASGEGLDRNEQFF	TGTGCTAGTGGGGAGGGATTAGACCGGAATGAGCAGTTCTTC
TRBV7-9	12	TRBJ2-3	.	.	CASSLQTDTQYF	TGTGCCAGCAGCTTACAGACAGATACGCAGTATTTT
TRBV18	13	TRBJ1-5	.	.	CASSAQENQPQHF	TGTGCCAGCTCAGCACAGGAGAATCAGCCCCAGCATTTT
TRBV10-1	15	TRBJ1-1	.	TRBD1	CASSESRTGVAEAFF	TGCGCCAGCAGTGAGAGTAGGACAGGGGTGGCTGAAGCTTTCTTT
TRBV9	16	TRBJ1-2	.	.	CASSSGRELFRHGYTF	TGTGCCAGCAGCTCCGGCAGGGAGTTATTCCGGCATGGCTACACCTTC
TRBV7-2	13	TRBJ1-1	.	.	CASSLLWDTEAFF	TGTGCCAGCAGCTTACTCTGGGACACTGAAGCTTTCTTT
TRBV4-1	14	TRBJ2-5	.	.	CASSLGLLGETQYF	TGCGCCAGCAGCCTCGGGCTCCTCGGGGAGACCCAGTACTTC
TRBV19	12	TRBJ1-2	.	.	CASNPGTRGYTF	TGTGCCAGTAACCCCGGGACGAGGGGCTACACCTTC
TRBV19	16	TRBJ1-5	.	TRBD1	CASSIDLQGYYQPQHF	TGTGCCAGTAGTATAGATCTACAGGGGTATTACCAGCCCCAGCATTTT
TRBV6-1	15	TRBJ1-2	.	.	CASSEQGSPSYGYTF	TGTGCCAGCAGTGAACAGGGTAGTCCTTCCTATGGCTACACCTTC
TRBV7-6	15	TRBJ1-1	.	.	CASSQGPRLNTEAFF	TGTGCCAGCAGCCAAGGACCGCGTCTGAACACTGAAGCTTTCTTT
TRBV6-1	15	TRBJ2-6	.	.	CASSSRYSGANVLTF	TGTGCCAGCAGTTCTCGTTACTCTGGGGCCAACGTCCTGACTTTC
TRBV6-5	15	TRBJ1-2	.	TRBD1	CASRTGTGGGYGYTF	TGTGCCAGCAGAACCGGGACAGGGGGCGGCTATGGCTACACCTTC
TRBV7-9	15	TRBJ1-1	.	TRBD1	CASSDRDRGEGQAFF	TGTGCCAGCAGCGACCGGGACAGGGGCGAAGGGCAAGCTTTCTTT
TRBV10-3	15	TRBJ2-2	once	TRBD1	CAISPDRGLTGELFF	TGTGCCATCAGTCCGGACAGGGGTCTTACCGGGGAGCTGTTTTTT
TRBV27	17	TRBJ2-3	few	TRBD2	CASSLISAGGITDTQYF	TGTGCCAGCAGTTTAATTTCGGCGGGAGGCATCACAGATACGCAGTATTTT
TRBV6-1	14	TRBJ2-5	.	TRBD2	CAAGLAGYQETQYF	TGTGCCGCTGGACTAGCGGGATATCAAGAGACCCAGTACTTC
TRBV18	16	TRBJ2-7	.	TRBD2	CASSPPRASGTYEQYF	TGTGCCAGCTCACCTCCTCGGGCTAGCGGAACCTACGAGCAGTACTTC
TRBV9	15	TRBJ1-1	few	TRBD1	CASSERQGRLTEAFF	TGTGCCAGCAGCGAGCGACAGGGGAGGCTCACTGAAGCTTTCTTT